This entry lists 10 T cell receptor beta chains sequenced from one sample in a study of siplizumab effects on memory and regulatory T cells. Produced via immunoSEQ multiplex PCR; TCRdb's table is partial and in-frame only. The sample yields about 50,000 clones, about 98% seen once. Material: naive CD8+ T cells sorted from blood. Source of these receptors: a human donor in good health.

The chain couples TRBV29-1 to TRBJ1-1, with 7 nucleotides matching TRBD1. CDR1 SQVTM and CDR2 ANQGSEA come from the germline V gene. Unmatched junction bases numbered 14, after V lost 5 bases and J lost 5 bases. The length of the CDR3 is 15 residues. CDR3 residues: CSVPYNRGVFTEAFF. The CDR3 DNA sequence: TGCAGCGTTCCGTACAACAGGGGAGTCTTTACTGAAGCTTTCTTT.

The chain's CDR3 is CASSTTGGDEQYF. CDR3 coding DNA: TGCGCCAGCAGCACGACAGGGGGTGACGAGCAGTACTTC. The chain links TRBV5-1 to TRBJ2-7; 9 bases fit TRBD1. The CDR3 spans 13 residues. Germline-derived CDR1 and CDR2 are SGHRS and YFSETQ. V was pared by 4 bases and J by 5 bases, with 4 bases of the junction left unmatched.

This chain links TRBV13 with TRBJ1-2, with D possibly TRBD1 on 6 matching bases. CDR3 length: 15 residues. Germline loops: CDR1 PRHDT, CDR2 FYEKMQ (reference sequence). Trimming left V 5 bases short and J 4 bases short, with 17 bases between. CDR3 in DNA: TGTGCCAGCAGCCACGGACTGGACAGCACCTATGGCTACACCTTC. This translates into CASSHGLDSTYGYTF.

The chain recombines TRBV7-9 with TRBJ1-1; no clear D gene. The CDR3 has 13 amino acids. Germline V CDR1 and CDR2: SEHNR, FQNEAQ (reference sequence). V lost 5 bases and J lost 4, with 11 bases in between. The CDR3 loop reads CASSPPSGTEAFF. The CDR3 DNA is TGTGCCAGCAGCCCCCCGAGCGGCACTGAAGCTTTCTTT.

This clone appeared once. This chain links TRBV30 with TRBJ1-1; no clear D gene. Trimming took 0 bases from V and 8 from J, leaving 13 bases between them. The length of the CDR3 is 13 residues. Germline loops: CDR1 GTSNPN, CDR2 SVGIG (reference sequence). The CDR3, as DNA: TGTGCCTGGAGTGTAATTAAAAGCTTAGAAGCTTTCTTT. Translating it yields CAWSVIKSLEAFF.

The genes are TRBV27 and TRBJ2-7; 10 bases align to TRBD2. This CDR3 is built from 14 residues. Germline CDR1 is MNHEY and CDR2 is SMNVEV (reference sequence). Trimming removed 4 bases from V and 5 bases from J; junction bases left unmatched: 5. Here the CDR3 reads CASSSGTSVNEQYF. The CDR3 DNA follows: TGTGCCAGCAGTTCCGGGACTAGCGTTAACGAGCAGTACTTC.

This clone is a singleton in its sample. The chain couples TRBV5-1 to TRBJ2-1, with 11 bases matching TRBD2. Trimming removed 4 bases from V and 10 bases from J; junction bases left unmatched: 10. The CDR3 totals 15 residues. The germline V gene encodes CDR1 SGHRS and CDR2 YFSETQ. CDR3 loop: CASSGLGTSGDEQFF. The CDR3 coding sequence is TGCGCCAGCAGCGGCCTGGGGACTAGCGGAGACGAGCAGTTCTTC.

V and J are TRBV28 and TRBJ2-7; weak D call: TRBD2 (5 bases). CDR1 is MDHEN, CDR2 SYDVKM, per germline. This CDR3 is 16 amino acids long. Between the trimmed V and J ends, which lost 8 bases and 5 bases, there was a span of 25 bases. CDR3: CASFSIRDPSIDEQYF. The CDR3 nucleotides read TGTGCCAGCTTTAGCATCCGGGATCCATCCATCGACGAGCAGTACTTC.

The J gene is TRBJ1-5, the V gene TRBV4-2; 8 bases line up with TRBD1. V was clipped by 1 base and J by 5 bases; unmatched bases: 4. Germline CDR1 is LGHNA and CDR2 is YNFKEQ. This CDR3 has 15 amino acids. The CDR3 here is CASSQVGTGDQPQHF. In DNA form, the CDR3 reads TGTGCCAGCAGCCAAGTGGGGACAGGTGATCAGCCCCAGCATTTT.

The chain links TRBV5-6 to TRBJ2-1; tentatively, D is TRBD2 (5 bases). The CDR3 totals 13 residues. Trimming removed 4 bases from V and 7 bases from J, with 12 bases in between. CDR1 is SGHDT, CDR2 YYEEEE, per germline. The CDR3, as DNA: TGTGCCAGCAGCGCCGGGGTGAGGAATGAGCAGTTCTTC. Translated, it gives CASSAGVRNEQFF.